The 24 T cell receptor beta chains below come from one sample, sequenced in a study of vaccination and CD4 T cells after COVID-19. Oncomine TCR Beta short-read sequencing was applied to DNA from cultured CD4+ T cells. TCRdb fed the PCR reads into MiXCR, producing one record per CDR3 protein. The table includes 6,000 to 8,000 distinct CDR3 sequences, approximately 70% detected once. Sample treatment: approximately 11-day PBMC culture with coronavirus spike peptide pools or control peptides (ViraFEST assay). Antigens of these TCRs are unknown. The sample here was cultured CD4+ T cells from blood, taken after SARS-CoV-2 vaccination. Receptor source: a human donor with COVID-19.

Written as DNA, the CDR3 is TGTGCCAGCAGTTTATCTGGGAGCTCTGGAAACACCATATATTTT. It translates to CASSLSGSSGNTIYF. This sequence joins TRBV28 and TRBJ1-3; no clear D gene. CDR1 MDHEN and CDR2 SYDVKM come from the germline V gene. The germline V and J ends were trimmed by 1 base and 0 bases, with 7 bases remaining between them. The CDR3 has 15 residues.

With regard to this clonotype: Germline is not matched at one junction end, which may reflect a read error. The chain couples TRBV10-3 to TRBJ2-5, with TRBD2 matching over 8 bases. This CDR3 has 16 amino acids. Germline CDR1 is ENHRY and CDR2 is SYGVKD. The CDR3 bases are TGTACCATCAGCACCGGGACTAGGGACCATAGGGAGACCCAGTACTTC. Translated, it gives CTISTGTRDHRETQYF.

The chain uses TRBV7-2 and TRBJ2-5, with no clear D. The germline CDR1 and CDR2 sequences are SGHTA and FQGNSA. Trimming cost V 5 bases and J 2 bases, with 3 bases left between them. The CDR3 spans 11 residues. In nucleotides, the CDR3 is TGTGCCAGCAGCCCTCAAGAGACCCAGTACTTC. Its protein is CASSPQETQYF.

The chain is built from TRBV6-1 and TRBJ2-2; D gene unclear. This CDR3 contains 12 residues. Germline values: CDR1 MNHNS, CDR2 SASEGT. V was trimmed by 8 bases and J by 4 bases, leaving 8 bases between them. Written as DNA, the CDR3 is TGTGCCAGCGAAAAAAGCACCGGGGAGCTGTTTTTT. Translated, it gives CASEKSTGELFF.

This clonotype was counted a single time. This chain connects TRBV19 to TRBJ2-5; D is perhaps TRBD1 or TRBD2 (6 bases each). The CDR3 loop spans 15 amino acids. Trimming removed 4 bases at V and 2 bases at J, with 14 bases between. CDR1 is LNHDA and CDR2 is SQIVND in the germline V gene (reference sequence). CDR3: CASSSRRGGQETQYF. The DNA for the CDR3 is TGTGCCAGTAGTAGTAGGAGAGGGGGGCAAGAGACCCAGTACTTC.

The chain carries TRBV6-2 or TRBV6-3 and TRBJ2-7; maybe TRBD1 (6 bases). The CDR3 is 17 residues long. CDR1 is MNHEY and CDR2 is SVGEGT in the germline V gene. V was shortened by 2 bases and J by 5 bases, with 22 bases between the two germline ends. This CDR3 is CASSYPTGRGVENEQYF. The CDR3 DNA reads as TGTGCCAGCAGTTACCCTACGGGCAGGGGAGTAGAGAACGAGCAGTACTTC.

V gene TRBV6-1 combines with J gene TRBJ2-1; the match to TRBD2 covers 12 bases. This CDR3 region has 14 residues. Germline V gene sequence: CDR1 MNHNS, CDR2 SASEGT. Trimming took 10 bases from V and 7 from J; bases not matched to a gene: 8. The CDR3 reads CATSLAGGSNEQFF. CDR3 nucleotide sequence: TGTGCCACCTCACTAGCGGGGGGCTCAAATGAGCAGTTCTTC.

The gene calls are TRBV7-2 and TRBJ2-3, with 9 bases matching TRBD1. CDR3 size: 17 residues. The V gene's germline CDR1 is SGHTA and CDR2 FQGNSA. Unmatched junction bases numbered 10, after V lost 4 bases and J lost 2 bases. The CDR3 is CASSSGLGTGNTDTQYF. As DNA, the CDR3 is TGTGCCAGCAGCTCAGGCTTGGGGACAGGGAACACAGATACGCAGTATTTT.

J is TRBJ1-1 and V is TRBV28, with unresolved D. The CDR3 covers 13 residues. V lost 2 bases, J lost 5 bases, and 9 bases lay in between. Germline CDR1 reads MDHEN; CDR2 reads SYDVKM. The CDR3 here is CASSLGPGTEAFF. The CDR3 DNA reads as TGTGCCAGCAGTTTAGGGCCGGGAACTGAAGCTTTCTTT.

This rearrangement joins TRBV5-5 to TRBJ2-3; either TRBD1 or TRBD2 may fit D (5 bases each). Per the germline V gene, CDR1 is SGHKS and CDR2 is YYEKEE (reference sequence). Trimming cost V 0 bases and J 2 bases, with 13 bases left between them. The CDR3 spans 16 residues. CDR3 protein: CASSLGQRLSTDTQYF. CDR3 nucleotides: TGTGCCAGCAGCTTGGGACAGCGGCTGTCCACAGATACGCAGTATTTT.

V is TRBV20-1 and J is TRBJ2-5, with D perhaps matching TRBD2 (6 bases). Germline V gene lookup returns CDR1 DFQATT and CDR2 SNEGSKA (reference sequence). The CDR3 is made up of 15 amino acids. V was trimmed by 2 bases and J by 7 bases, leaving 20 bases between them. As DNA, the CDR3 is TGCAGTGCTAGACCCCCCGGGATGGGGGGAATGACCCAGTACTTC. It encodes CSARPPGMGGMTQYF.

The chain recombines TRBV2 with TRBJ2-7, with TRBD1 matching 8 bases. There are 17 residues in the CDR3. Unmatched junction bases numbered 14, after V lost 5 bases and J lost 2 bases. CDR1 is SNHLY and CDR2 is FYNNEI in the germline V gene. The CDR3 region is CASSFEAVTGVTYEQYF. The CDR3 DNA reads as TGTGCCAGCAGTTTTGAGGCTGTGACAGGGGTCACCTACGAGCAGTACTTC.

The chain combines TRBV28 with TRBJ1-3, with a tentative D call TRBD1 (5 bases). Trimming pared 4 bases from V and 3 bases from J, leaving 10 bases between. The CDR3 runs to 14 residues. CDR1 is MDHEN and CDR2 is SYDVKM in the germline V gene. The CDR3 here is CASSSGFFGNTIYF. The DNA for the CDR3 is TGTGCCAGCAGTTCAGGGTTCTTTGGAAACACCATATATTTT.

The rearrangement links TRBV27 to TRBJ1-1; D gene ambiguous. CDR3 length: 15 residues. CDR1 is MNHEY, CDR2 SMNVEV, per germline (reference sequence). The V gene lost 8 bases and the J gene lost 0 bases, with 16 bases spanning the gap. The CDR3 DNA sequence: TGTGCCAGCCAACCCGGGCAGAACATGAACACTGAAGCTTTCTTT. This encodes CASQPGQNMNTEAFF.

The chain links TRBV7-2 to TRBJ1-2; D call uncertain. The germline CDR1 and CDR2 sequences are SGHTA and FQGNSA. The CDR3 covers 14 residues. Trimming shortened V by 4 bases and J by 2 bases, and 11 bases separated the two germline ends. CDR3 coding DNA: TGTGCCAGCAGCTCAGTGGGGTACAACTATGGCTACACCTTC. It is translated as CASSSVGYNYGYTF.

The chain has TRBV2 and TRBJ1-5; the match to TRBD1 covers 9 bases. CDR1 and CDR2 (germline): SNHLY, FYNNEI. Trimming cost V 7 bases and J 2 bases; bases outside gene matches: 6. CDR3 size: 15 residues. CDR3 in DNA: TGTGCCAGCATGGGGACAGGGCGTGGCAATCAGCCCCAGCATTTT. It specifies CASMGTGRGNQPQHF. The full variable domain, rest sourced from reference TRBV2 and TRBJ1-5, is EPEVTQTPSHQVTQMGQEVILRCVPISNHLYFYWYRQILGQKVEFLVSFYNNEISEKSEIFDDQFSVERPDGSNFTLKIRSTKLEDSAMYFCASMGTGRGNQPQHFGDGTRLSIL.

This sequence joins TRBV6-5 and TRBJ1-2; D gene uncertain. Trimming cost V 2 bases and J 8 bases, with 12 bases left between them. The CDR3 has 13 amino acids. Germline CDR1 MNHEY, CDR2 SVGAGI. For the CDR3, the DNA is TGTGCCAGCAGTTACCAATTTCCGGGGGGCTACACCTTC. Protein: CASSYQFPGGYTF.

The gene calls are TRBV4-3 and TRBJ1-5; TRBD1 might be the D (5 bases). V was pared by 2 bases and J by 7 bases, with 21 bases between. CDR3 size: 17 residues. The germline CDR1 and CDR2 sequences are LGHNA and YSLEER. The CDR3 nucleotides read TGCGCCAGCAGCCAAACCCAAGGGGCAGGTAATCGCCAGCCCCAGCATTTT. Encoded protein: CASSQTQGAGNRQPQHF.

The J gene is TRBJ1-5, the V gene TRBV6-1; D might be TRBD1 (6 bases). Per germline, CDR1 MNHNS and CDR2 SASEGT. This CDR3 has 15 amino acids. V lost 7 bases, J lost 5 bases, and 18 bases lay in between. The CDR3 nucleotides read TGTGCCAGCATACACAACACAGGGTCCCATCAGCCCCAGCATTTT. It codes for CASIHNTGSHQPQHF.

This chain's CDR3 is CASGAAPEAFF. CDR3 coding DNA: TGTGCCAGCGGGGCAGCCCCTGAAGCTTTCTTT. The gene calls are TRBV7-9 and TRBJ1-1, with D perhaps matching TRBD1 (5 bases). Trimming cost V 8 bases and J 6 bases, with 10 bases left between them. CDR3 length: 11 residues. CDR1 is SEHNR, CDR2 FQNEAQ, per germline (reference sequence).

The chain is built from TRBV4-3 and TRBJ1-2, with D tentatively TRBD1 (6 bases). V lost 0 bases and J 2 bases, leaving 10 bases between the germline ends. The CDR3 consists of 15 residues. Germline V gene data show CDR1 as LGHNA and CDR2 as YSLEER. The CDR3 loop is CASSQDQGFNYGYTF. The CDR3 DNA reads as TGCGCCAGCAGCCAAGATCAGGGGTTCAACTATGGCTACACCTTC.

The chain recombines TRBV23-1 with TRBJ1-1; 10 bases line up with TRBD1. TRBV23-1 carries the ORF label, with uncertain function. This CDR3 spans 14 amino acids. The V and J ends lost 6 bases and 3 bases, in that order; junction bases with no gene match: 4. The CDR3 DNA is TGCGCCAGCAGGACAGGGGGCTTCCACACTGAAGCTTTCTTT. It specifies CASRTGGFHTEAFF.

This chain connects TRBV7-2 to TRBJ1-2, with D tentatively TRBD1 (6 bases). V gave up 5 bases and J gave up 4 bases, with 20 bases separating them. Germline values: CDR1 SGHTA, CDR2 FQGNSA. The CDR3 covers 16 residues. The CDR3 is CASSREGGLRGYGYTF. For the CDR3, the DNA is TGTGCCAGCAGCAGAGAGGGGGGGCTCCGGGGCTATGGCTACACCTTC.

The V and J genes are TRBV5-1 and TRBJ2-2, with D maybe TRBD1 (6 bases). There are 15 residues in the CDR3. Trimming took off 5 bases at V and 5 bases at J, with 16 bases between the two ends. Germline CDR1 reads SGHRS; CDR2 reads YFSETQ. CDR3 in amino acids: CASSAPGTQTGELFF. The CDR3 coding sequence is TGCGCCAGCAGTGCCCCCGGGACACAAACCGGGGAGCTGTTTTTT.